These 4 T cell receptor beta chains were all obtained from the same sample, sequenced in a study of blood T cell repertoires in COVID-19. Profiling relied on immunoSEQ multiplex PCR, and the TCRdb table lists in-frame clones only, not all of them. The sample consists of 100,000 or so clones, around 89% of them appearing once. Sequencing was performed on peripheral blood. The receptors come from a human donor with acute or convalescent COVID-19. The donor label of this sample is uncertain.

J is TRBJ2-7 and V is TRBV2; tentative D call: TRBD2 (6 bases). The V gene lost 4 bases and the J gene lost 3 bases, with 10 bases spanning the gap. The CDR3 has 13 amino acids. CDR1 and CDR2 from the germline V gene are SNHLY and FYNNEI. CDR3 coding DNA: TGTGCCAGCAGTGGGGGACTGCTCTACGAGCAGTACTTC. As protein: CASSGGLLYEQYF.

This rearrangement joins TRBV3-1 (or the pseudogene TRBV3-2) to TRBJ2-5, with 8 bases that match TRBD2. From germline, CDR1 is LGHDT and CDR2 YNNKEL (reference sequence). The junction had 11 bases not matched to a gene; V was cut back by 6 bases and J by 5 bases. The CDR3 has 15 residues. As DNA, the CDR3 is TGTGCCAGCAGTCTGAGACTAGCGATTGCGGAGACCCAGTACTTC. It specifies CASSLRLAIAETQYF.

This chain joins TRBV29-1 and TRBJ2-1, with 10 bases fitting TRBD2. The CDR3 runs to 13 residues. V lost 6 bases, J lost 4 bases, and 3 bases stayed unmatched. Germline CDR1 is SQVTM and CDR2 is ANQGSEA. Here the CDR3 DNA reads TGCAGCGTAGGACTAGCGGTATACAATGAGCAGTTCTTC. Translated: CSVGLAVYNEQFF.

This chain uses TRBV2 with TRBJ1-5; 7 bases align to TRBD1. The CDR3 runs 15 residues. V trimming: 6 bases; J trimming: 5 bases; junction bases outside the gene matches: 10. Germline loops: CDR1 SNHLY, CDR2 FYNNEI. The CDR3 protein is CASSATRQGHQPQHF. The CDR3 nucleotides are TGTGCCAGCAGCGCGACTAGACAGGGTCATCAGCCCCAGCATTTT.